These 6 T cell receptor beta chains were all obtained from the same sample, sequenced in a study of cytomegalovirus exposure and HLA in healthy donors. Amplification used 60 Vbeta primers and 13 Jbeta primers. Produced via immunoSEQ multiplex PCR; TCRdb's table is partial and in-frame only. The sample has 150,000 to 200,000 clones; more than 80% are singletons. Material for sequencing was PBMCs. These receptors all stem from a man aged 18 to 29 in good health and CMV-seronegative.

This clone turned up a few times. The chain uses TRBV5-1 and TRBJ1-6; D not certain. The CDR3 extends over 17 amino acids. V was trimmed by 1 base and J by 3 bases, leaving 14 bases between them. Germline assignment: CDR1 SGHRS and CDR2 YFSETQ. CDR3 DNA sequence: TGCGCCAGCAGCTTGTTCGTCCGCAACTTCTATAATTCACCCCTCCACTTT. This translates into CASSLFVRNFYNSPLHF.

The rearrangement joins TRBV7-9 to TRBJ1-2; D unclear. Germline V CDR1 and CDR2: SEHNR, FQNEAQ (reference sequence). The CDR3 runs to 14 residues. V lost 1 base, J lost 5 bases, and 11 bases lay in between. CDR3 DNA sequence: TGTGCCAGCAGCTTAGTCGCAGTCCTTTATGGCTACACCTTC. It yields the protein CASSLVAVLYGYTF.

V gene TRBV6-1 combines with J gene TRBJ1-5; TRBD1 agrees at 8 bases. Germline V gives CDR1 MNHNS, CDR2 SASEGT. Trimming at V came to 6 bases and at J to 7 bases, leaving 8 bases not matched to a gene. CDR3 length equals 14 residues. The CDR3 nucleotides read TGTGCCAGCAGCCTCAGGGGGCCCCGGCAGCCCCAGCATTTT. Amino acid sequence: CASSLRGPRQPQHF.

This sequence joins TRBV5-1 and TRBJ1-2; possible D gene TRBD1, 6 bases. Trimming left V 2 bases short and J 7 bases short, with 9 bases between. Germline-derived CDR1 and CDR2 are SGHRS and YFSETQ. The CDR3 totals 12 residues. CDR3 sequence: CASSFRGAGYTF. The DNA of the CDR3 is TGCGCCAGCAGCTTCCGGGGGGCTGGCTACACCTTC.

The CDR3: CASSLTGTSGSEQYF. The CDR3 coding sequence is TGTGCCAGCAGCTTAACCGGGACTAGCGGATCCGAGCAGTACTTC. This rearrangement joins TRBV7-2 to TRBJ2-7; 11 bases fit TRBD2. The CDR3 consists of 15 residues. Losses at the gene ends were 2 bases for V and 6 bases for J; bases not matched to a gene: 6. Germline-derived CDR1 and CDR2 are SGHTA and FQGNSA. Variable domain in full (rest from reference TRBV7-2 and TRBJ2-7): GAGVSQSPSNKVTEKGKDVELRCDPISGHTALYWYRQSLGQGLEFLIYFQGNSAPDKSGLPSDRFSAERTGGSVSTLTIQRTQQEDSAVYLCASSLTGTSGSEQYFGPGTRLTVT.

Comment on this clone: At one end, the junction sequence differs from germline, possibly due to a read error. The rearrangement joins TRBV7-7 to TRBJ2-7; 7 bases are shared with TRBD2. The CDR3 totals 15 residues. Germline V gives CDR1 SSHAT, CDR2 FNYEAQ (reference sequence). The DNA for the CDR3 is TGTGCTAGCAGCTTAGATGCTAGCGGACTCTACGAGCAGTACTTC. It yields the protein CASSLDASGLYEQYF.